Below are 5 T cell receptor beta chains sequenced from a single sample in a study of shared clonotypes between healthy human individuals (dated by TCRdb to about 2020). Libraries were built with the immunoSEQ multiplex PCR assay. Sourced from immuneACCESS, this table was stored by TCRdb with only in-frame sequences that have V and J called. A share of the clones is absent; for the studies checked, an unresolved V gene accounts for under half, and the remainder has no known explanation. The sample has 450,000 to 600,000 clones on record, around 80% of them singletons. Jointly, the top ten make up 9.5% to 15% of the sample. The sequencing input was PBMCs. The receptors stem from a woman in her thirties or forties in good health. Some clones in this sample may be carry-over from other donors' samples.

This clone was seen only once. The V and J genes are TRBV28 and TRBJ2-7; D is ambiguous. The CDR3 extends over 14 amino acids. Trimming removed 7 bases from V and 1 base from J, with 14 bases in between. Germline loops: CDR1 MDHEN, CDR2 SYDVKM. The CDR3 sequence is CASTTPFRSYEQYF. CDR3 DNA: TGTGCCAGCACCACCCCGTTCAGATCCTACGAGCAGTACTTC.

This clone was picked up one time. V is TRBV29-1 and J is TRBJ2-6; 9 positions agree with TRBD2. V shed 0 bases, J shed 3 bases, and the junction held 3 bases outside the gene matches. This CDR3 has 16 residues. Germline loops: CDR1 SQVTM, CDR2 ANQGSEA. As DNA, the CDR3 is TGCAGCGTTGAAGAGGGACTAGCCTTTGGGGCCAACGTCCTGACTTTC. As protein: CSVEEGLAFGANVLTF.

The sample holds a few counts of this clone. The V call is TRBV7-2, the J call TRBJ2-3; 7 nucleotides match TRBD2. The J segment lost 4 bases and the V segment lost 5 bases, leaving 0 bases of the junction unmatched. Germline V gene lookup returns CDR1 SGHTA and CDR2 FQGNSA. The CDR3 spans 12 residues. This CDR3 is CASSGGADTQYF. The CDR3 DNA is TGTGCCAGCAGCGGGGGGGCAGATACGCAGTATTTT.

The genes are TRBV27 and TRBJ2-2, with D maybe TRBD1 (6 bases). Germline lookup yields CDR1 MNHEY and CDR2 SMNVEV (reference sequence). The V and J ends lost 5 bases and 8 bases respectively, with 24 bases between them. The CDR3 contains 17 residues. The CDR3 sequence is CASSRDRDNILMGELFF. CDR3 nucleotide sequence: TGTGCCAGCAGTCGAGACCGGGACAACATATTAATGGGGGAGCTGTTTTTT.

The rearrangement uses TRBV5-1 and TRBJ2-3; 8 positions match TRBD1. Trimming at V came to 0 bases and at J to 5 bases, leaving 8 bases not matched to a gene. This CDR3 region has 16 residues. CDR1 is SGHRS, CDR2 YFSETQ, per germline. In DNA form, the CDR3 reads TGCGCCAGCAGCTTGGCCAATCCAGGGGGCAGAGATACGCAGTATTTT. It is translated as CASSLANPGGRDTQYF.